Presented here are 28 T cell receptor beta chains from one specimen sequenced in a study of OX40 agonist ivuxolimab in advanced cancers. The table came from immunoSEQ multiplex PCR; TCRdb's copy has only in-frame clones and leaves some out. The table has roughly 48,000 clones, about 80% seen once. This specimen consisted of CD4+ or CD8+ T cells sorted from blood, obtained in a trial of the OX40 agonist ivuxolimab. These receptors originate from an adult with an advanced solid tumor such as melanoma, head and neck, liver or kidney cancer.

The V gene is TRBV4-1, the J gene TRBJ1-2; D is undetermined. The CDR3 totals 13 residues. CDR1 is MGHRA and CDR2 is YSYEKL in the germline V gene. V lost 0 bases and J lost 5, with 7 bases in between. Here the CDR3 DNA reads TGCGCCAGCAGCCAAGAAGGCGGGTATGGCTACACCTTC. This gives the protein CASSQEGGYGYTF.

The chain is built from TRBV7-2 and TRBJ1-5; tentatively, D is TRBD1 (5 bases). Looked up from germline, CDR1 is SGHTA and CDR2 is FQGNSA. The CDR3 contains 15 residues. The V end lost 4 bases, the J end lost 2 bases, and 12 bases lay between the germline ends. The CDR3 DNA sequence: TGTGCCAGCAGCTCCCGGGGGGGTGGCAATCAGCCCCAGCATTTT. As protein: CASSSRGGGNQPQHF.

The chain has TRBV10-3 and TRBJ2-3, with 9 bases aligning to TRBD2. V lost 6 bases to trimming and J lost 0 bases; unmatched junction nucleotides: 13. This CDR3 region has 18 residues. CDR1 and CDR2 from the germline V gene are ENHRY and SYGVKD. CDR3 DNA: TGTGCCATCAGCCCAACTCCTGGTAGCGGGAGTAGCACAGATACGCAGTATTTT. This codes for CAISPTPGSGSSTDTQYF.

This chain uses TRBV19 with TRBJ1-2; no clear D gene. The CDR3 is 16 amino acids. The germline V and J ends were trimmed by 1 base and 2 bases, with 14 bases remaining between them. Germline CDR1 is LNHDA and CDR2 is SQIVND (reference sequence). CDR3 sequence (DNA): TGTGCCAGTAGTATAGCGCCTGACATCATAAACTATGGCTACACCTTC. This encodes CASSIAPDIINYGYTF.

CDR3 sequence reads: CASSLIRSGANVLTF. For the CDR3, the DNA is TGTGCCAGCAGCTTAATTCGCTCTGGGGCCAACGTCCTGACTTTC. The chain uses TRBV7-9 and TRBJ2-6; no clear D. CDR3 length equals 15 residues. Trimming shortened V by 2 bases and J by 0 bases, and 5 bases separated the two germline ends. In germline, CDR1 is SEHNR, CDR2 FQNEAQ (reference sequence).

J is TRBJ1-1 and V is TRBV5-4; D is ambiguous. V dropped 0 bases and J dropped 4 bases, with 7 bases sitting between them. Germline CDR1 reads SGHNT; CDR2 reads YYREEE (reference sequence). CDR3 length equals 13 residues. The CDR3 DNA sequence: TGTGCCAGCAGCTTGGGGATAGGCACTGAAGCTTTCTTT. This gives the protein CASSLGIGTEAFF. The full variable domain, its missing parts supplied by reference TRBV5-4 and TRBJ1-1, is ETGVTQSPTHLIKTRGQQVTLRCSSQSGHNTVSWYQQALGQGPQFIFQYYREEENGRGNFPPRFSGLQFPNYSSELNVNALELDDSALYLCASSLGIGTEAFFGQGTRLTVV.

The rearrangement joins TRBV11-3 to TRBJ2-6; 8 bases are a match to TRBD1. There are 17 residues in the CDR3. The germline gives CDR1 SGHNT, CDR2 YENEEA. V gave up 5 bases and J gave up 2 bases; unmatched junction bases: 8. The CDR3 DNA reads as TGTGCCAGCAGCCCCGGCAGGGGGCCTCCTGGGGCCAACGTCCTGACTTTC. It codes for CASSPGRGPPGANVLTF.

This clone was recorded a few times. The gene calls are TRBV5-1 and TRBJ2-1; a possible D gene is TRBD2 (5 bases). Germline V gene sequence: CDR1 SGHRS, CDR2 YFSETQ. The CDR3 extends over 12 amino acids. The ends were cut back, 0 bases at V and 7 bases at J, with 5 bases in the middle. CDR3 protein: CASSLGGNEQFF. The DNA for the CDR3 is TGCGCCAGCAGCTTGGGAGGGAATGAGCAGTTCTTC.

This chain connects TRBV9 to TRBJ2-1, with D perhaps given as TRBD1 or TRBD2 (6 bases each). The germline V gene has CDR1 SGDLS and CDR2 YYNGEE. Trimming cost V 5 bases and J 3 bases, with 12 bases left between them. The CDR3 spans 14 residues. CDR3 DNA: TGTGCCAGCAGGGAGGGGGAGGACTACAATGAGCAGTTCTTC. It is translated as CASREGEDYNEQFF.

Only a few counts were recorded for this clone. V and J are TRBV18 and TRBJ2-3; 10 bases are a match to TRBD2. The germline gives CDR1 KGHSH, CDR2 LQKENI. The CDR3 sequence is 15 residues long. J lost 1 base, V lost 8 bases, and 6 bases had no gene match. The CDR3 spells CASGSGTSGTDTQYF. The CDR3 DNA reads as TGTGCCAGCGGGTCGGGGACTAGCGGCACAGATACGCAGTATTTT.

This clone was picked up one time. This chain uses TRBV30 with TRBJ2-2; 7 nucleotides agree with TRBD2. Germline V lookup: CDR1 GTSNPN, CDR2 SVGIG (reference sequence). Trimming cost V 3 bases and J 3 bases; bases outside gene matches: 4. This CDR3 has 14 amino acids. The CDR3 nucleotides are TGTGCCTGGAGCCGGACTAGATACACCGGGGAGCTGTTTTTT. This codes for CAWSRTRYTGELFF.

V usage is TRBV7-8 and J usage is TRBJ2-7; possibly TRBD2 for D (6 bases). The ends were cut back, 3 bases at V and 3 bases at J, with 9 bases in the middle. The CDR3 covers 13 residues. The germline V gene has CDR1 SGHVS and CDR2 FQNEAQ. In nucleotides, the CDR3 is TGTGCCAGCAGCTTCGGGGGTAACTACGAGCAGTACTTC. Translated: CASSFGGNYEQYF.

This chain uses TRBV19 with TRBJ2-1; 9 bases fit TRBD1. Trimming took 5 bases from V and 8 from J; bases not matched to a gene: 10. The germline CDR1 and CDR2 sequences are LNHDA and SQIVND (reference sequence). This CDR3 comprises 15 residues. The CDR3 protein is CASSLPGQGSDEQFF. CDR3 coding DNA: TGTGCCAGTAGTCTACCGGGACAGGGATCGGATGAGCAGTTCTTC.

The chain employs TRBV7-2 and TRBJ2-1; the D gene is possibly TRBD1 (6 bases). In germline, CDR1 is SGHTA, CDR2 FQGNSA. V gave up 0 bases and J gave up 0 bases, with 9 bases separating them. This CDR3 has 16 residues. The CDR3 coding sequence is TGTGCCAGCAGCTTAGCCCCAGGGGTCTCCTACAATGAGCAGTTCTTC. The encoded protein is CASSLAPGVSYNEQFF.

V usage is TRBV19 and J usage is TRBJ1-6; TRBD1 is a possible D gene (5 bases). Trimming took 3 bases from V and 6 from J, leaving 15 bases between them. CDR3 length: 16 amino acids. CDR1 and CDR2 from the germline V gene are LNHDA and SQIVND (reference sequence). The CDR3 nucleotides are TGTGCCAGTAGTATGGGACTTATGGCGAGTAATTCACCCCTCCACTTT. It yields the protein CASSMGLMASNSPLHF.

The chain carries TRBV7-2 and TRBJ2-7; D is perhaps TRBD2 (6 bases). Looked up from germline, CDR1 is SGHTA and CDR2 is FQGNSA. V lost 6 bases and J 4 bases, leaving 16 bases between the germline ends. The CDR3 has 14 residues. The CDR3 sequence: CASRGGTSKYEQYF. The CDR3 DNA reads TGTGCCAGCAGAGGCGGGACCTCAAAGTACGAGCAGTACTTC.

This CDR3 reads CASSLGGSSGNTIYF. The CDR3 DNA sequence: TGTGCCAGCAGCTTGGGCGGTAGCTCTGGAAACACCATATATTTT. The V gene is TRBV11-3, the J gene TRBJ1-3; no clear D gene. Germline CDR1 and CDR2: SGHNT and YENEEA. Trimming cost V 3 bases and J 0 bases, with 9 bases left between them. CDR3 size: 15 residues.

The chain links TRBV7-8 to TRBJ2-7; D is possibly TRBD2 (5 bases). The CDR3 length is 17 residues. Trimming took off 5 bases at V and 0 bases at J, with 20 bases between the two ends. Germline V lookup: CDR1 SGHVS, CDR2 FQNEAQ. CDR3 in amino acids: CASSPPWSRRTSYEQYF. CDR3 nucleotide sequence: TGTGCCAGCAGCCCTCCCTGGAGTCGGAGGACCTCCTACGAGCAGTACTTC.

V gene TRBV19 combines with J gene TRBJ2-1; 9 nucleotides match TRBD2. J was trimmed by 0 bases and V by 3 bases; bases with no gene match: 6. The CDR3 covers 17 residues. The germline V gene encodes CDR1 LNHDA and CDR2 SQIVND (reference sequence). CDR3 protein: CASSMGIAGVSYNEQFF. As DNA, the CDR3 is TGTGCCAGTAGTATGGGGATAGCGGGAGTCTCCTACAATGAGCAGTTCTTC.

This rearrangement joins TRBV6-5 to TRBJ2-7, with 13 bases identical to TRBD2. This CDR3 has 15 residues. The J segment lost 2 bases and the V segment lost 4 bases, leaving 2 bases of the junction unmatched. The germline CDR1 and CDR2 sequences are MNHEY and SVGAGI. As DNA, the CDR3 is TGTGCCAGCAGTTCAGGGACTAGCGGGGCCTACGAGCAGTACTTC. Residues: CASSSGTSGAYEQYF.

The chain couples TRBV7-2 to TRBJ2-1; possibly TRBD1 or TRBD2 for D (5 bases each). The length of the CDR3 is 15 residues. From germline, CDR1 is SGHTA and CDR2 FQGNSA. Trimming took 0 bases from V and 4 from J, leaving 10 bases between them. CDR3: CASSLARGEYNEQFF. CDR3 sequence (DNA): TGTGCCAGCAGCTTAGCCCGGGGCGAATACAATGAGCAGTTCTTC. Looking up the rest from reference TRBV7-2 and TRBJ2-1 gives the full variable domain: GAGVSQSPSNKVTEKGKDVELRCDPISGHTALYWYRQSLGQGLEFLIYFQGNSAPDKSGLPSDRFSAERTGGSVSTLTIQRTQQEDSAVYLCASSLARGEYNEQFFGPGTRLTVL.

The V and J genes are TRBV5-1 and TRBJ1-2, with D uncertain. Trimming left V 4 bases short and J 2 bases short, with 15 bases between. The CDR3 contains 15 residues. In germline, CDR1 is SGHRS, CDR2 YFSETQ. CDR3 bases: TGCGCCAGCAGCATCGCCCCAGACGGGAACTATGGCTACACCTTC. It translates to CASSIAPDGNYGYTF. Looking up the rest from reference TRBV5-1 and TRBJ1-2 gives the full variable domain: KAGVTQTPRYLIKTRGQQVTLSCSPISGHRSVSWYQQTPGQGLQFLFEYFSETQRNKGNFPGRFSGRQFSNSRSEMNVSTLELGDSALYLCASSIAPDGNYGYTFGSGTRLTVV.

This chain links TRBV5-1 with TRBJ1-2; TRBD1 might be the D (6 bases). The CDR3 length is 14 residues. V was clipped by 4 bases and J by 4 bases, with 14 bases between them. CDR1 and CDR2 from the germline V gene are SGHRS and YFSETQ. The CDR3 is CASSRGGKGYGYTF. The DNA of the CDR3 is TGCGCCAGCAGCCGAGGGGGAAAGGGCTATGGCTACACCTTC.

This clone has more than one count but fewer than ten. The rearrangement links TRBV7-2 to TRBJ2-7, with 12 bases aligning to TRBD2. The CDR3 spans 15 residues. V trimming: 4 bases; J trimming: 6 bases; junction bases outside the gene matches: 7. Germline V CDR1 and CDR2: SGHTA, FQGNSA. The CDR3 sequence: CASSSRLAGDREQYF. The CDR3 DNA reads TGTGCCAGCAGCTCGCGACTAGCGGGAGATCGCGAGCAGTACTTC.

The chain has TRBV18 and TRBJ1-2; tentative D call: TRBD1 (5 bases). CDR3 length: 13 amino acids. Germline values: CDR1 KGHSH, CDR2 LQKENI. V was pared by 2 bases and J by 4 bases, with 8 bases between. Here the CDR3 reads CASSPDGTYGYTF. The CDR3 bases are TGTGCCAGCTCACCAGACGGGACCTATGGCTACACCTTC.

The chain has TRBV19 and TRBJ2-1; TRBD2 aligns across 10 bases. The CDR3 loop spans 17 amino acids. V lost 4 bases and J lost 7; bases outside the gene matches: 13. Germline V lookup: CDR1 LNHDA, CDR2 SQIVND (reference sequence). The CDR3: CASSKNLPGTSANEQFF. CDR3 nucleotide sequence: TGTGCCAGTAGTAAAAACCTCCCCGGGACTAGCGCAAATGAGCAGTTCTTC.

In nucleotides, the CDR3 is TGTGCCAGCAGCTTACAATGGGCCAGTTCCTACGAGCAGTACTTC. Amino acid sequence: CASSLQWASSYEQYF. V usage is TRBV5-8 and J usage is TRBJ2-7, with unresolved D. The CDR3 consists of 15 residues. Germline lookup yields CDR1 SGHTS and CDR2 YDEGEE. Trimming took 2 bases from V and 1 from J, leaving 13 bases between them.

This CDR3 reads CASSLATPDNEQFF. The DNA of the CDR3 is TGTGCCAGCAGCTTAGCCACACCCGACAATGAGCAGTTCTTC. The chain uses TRBV7-9 and TRBJ2-1; no definite D call. V lost 0 bases, J lost 5 bases, and 8 bases lay in between. Germline loops: CDR1 SEHNR, CDR2 FQNEAQ (reference sequence). There are 14 residues in the CDR3.